Reported below is one T cell receptor (beta chain). Its antigen is not yet known. No quality values exist for individual bases; no much larger clone is one base distant. Trimming accounts for 4 bases at V and 2 bases at J, while the number of junction bases matched to no gene is 10. From the cysteine up to the phenylalanine, the CDR3 has a length of 16 residues. This entry keeps only the CDR3 DNA: 48 bases, framed from base 1. The CDR1 and CDR2 encoded by the germline V gene are SGHRS and YFSETQ. The cohort comprised 710 or so healthy bone marrow donors. Cohort members were all nominally healthy when sampled, although unrecorded immune exposures were likely present. The donor was CMV seronegative and was included in the group of a few hundred seronegative cohort members. A peripheral blood sample was collected from each donor, and TCR beta sequencing was performed on peripheral blood mononuclear cells. The Qiagen DNeasy Blood Extraction Kit was used to extract genomic DNA from the blood cell samples.

This entry is derived from a study of cytomegalovirus exposure and HLA in healthy donors (dated by TCRdb to about 2017). With respect to the entire study: An earlier analysis of roughly 570 of the donors reported approximately 260 Gb of sequence data and around 120 million unique TCR beta sequences obtained from around 170 million T cells. Approximately 310 gigabases of sequencing data and 75 million to 85 million unique TCR sequences made up an early release that covered some 640 HLA-typed donors. Among the roughly 400 genotyped donors, approximately 82% belonged to the genetic ancestry cluster associated with self-reported Caucasian donors. The study aimed to test whether signatures of past pathogen exposure could be identified by cataloging public T cell receptors. Using immunosequencing, the study profiled T cell repertoires from fewer than 700 subjects and related those repertoires to cytomegalovirus serostatus. Along with the approximately 700-subject first cohort, a separate validation cohort of over a hundred different subjects was used. To predict cytomegalovirus infection status, the study combined high-throughput TCR immunosequencing, statistical association of individual TCRs with disease status, and machine learning. To study patterns of TCR occurrence, a later analysis re-analyzed previously published TCR beta repertoires from 700 or so donors and added high-resolution HLA genotyping. The later analysis used no new phenotypic data to find candidate immune exposures, relying instead on TCR beta sequences and their occurrence across donors. An earlier analysis of around 580 of the donors used high-throughput TCR beta sequencing to judge whether each TCR beta V gene segment behaved as functional or pseudogenic. Alongside the repertoire data, information on donor age, sex, ethnicity and CMV serostatus was compiled. In a later genetic analysis, genome-wide SNP genotypes for about 55% of the roughly 700 donors were used, and that subset was treated as a discovery cohort. All discovery cohort repertoires had been generated using a single sequencing platform. HLA typing covered class I and class II loci at four-digit resolution. Typing coverage differed by locus: A, B, C, DRB1 and DQB1 were typed in roughly 629-640 donors, DQA1 in approximately 520, DPA1 in some 600, and DPB1 in approximately 450. Several DR-DQ haplotypes were handled as single units for association and clustering because linkage in the cohort was strong. On average, about 240,000 unique TCR beta nucleotide sequences were sequenced per donor among 350 to 400 genotyped donors of the cohort, with roughly 18% of those sequences being non-productive. Study-level results and caveats: According to a later analysis, TCR association rates differed among HLA loci, with DRB1 alleles showing the most associated TCRs and HLA-C alleles showing the fewest. The only immune exposure information available for the cohort was CMV serostatus. Specific HLA alleles were associated with 15,000 to 20,000 TCR beta sequences at a false discovery rate of 0.05 in a later analysis. Some IMGT-functional V segments, including TRBV6-2 and TRBV6-3, could not be distinguished by the 87-base-pair reads and were therefore excluded. A cluster of highly shared sequence variants was judged likely to represent a technical artifact of the sequencing pipeline. A few of the identified cytomegalovirus-associated TCR beta chains were confirmed in vitro to be specific for cytomegalovirus antigens. Correlated functional status among segregating V segments might reflect linkage disequilibrium, but an unknown experimental factor could not be ruled out. Most TCR sequences were seen in very few donors, while some public TCRs were found in many individuals. Presence/absence analyses assumed roughly uniform sequencing depth across donors, an assumption that may not hold. Assigning TCR associations to individual alleles was difficult when HLA alleles, especially DR and DQ, strongly co-occurred. Because HLA typing was missing for some donors at each locus, association tests included only the typed subset. A later analysis found that HLA-associated TCR beta chains were more clonally expanded and had lower generation probabilities than equally common non-associated chains. Because counts were too low, around 17 rarely observed V segments, including chromosome 9 orphons, were left out of the earlier analysis of 587 of the donors. A total of 150 or so TCR beta chains were listed by the study as associated with cytomegalovirus. Cytomegalovirus status was reported to be diagnosed by the classifier with high specificity and sensitivity in both the original and validation cohorts. The cohort was sequenced for TCR beta chains only, and without alpha or paired-chain data the features that could be detected were limited. In a later analysis, several top co-occurrence clusters were reported to appear linked to parvovirus B19, influenza, CMV and Epstein-Barr virus. A later genetic analysis associated a missense DCLRE1C variant with V-gene and J-gene trimming of TCR beta chains, and an independent cohort replicated the association. In a later analysis, most CMV-associated TCR beta chains were found to appear HLA-restricted, with HLA associations seemingly driven largely by CMV exposure. Compared with the roughly 710-donor mean, donors in an Asian-associated ancestry cluster had fewer N-insertions in productive TCRs, according to a later genetic analysis. The authors suggested that the approach could potentially be extended to other disease states and immunological phenotypes. An earlier analysis of roughly 570 of the donors showed that most TCR beta V segments appeared in productive rearrangements either about 87% or about 30% of the time, which broadly matched IMGT annotations. A further reported finding was that TCR beta sequences accurately predicted the HLA-A and HLA-B alleles for most subjects in the first cohort.

The library was produced with the immunoSEQ multiplex PCR assay. A mixture of 60 forward primers for TCR Vbeta segments and 13 reverse primers for TCR Jbeta segments was used in the multiplex PCR. The CDR3 region of rearranged TCR beta genes was amplified from genomic DNA by a multiplex PCR assay. Amplified TCR beta libraries were sequenced as 87-base-pair reads on the Illumina HiSeq System. The authors' pipeline ran thus. A later analysis counted about 80 million unique TCR beta chains across the 640 or so repertoires, and roughly 9.9 million of these chains were shared by at least two donors. To remove PCR and sequencing errors, raw reads were error-corrected and collapsed into unique sequences using a nearest-neighbor algorithm that merged closely related sequences. Alignment of CDR3 sequences to IMGT reference sequences was used to assign V, D and J gene segments. For a sequence to be retained, at least a six-nucleotide match to both a V gene segment and a J gene segment was required. Rearrangements were classified as productive when the CDR3 lacked stop codons and remained in frame with V and J, and all other rearrangements were classified as non-productive. CDR3 was defined by IMGT convention, running from the second conserved V-encoded cysteine to the conserved J-encoded phenylalanine. In an earlier analysis of around 640 of the donors, sequences lacking an unambiguous match to a single V gene segment were excluded. In an earlier analysis of around 590 of the donors, a V segment was called functional when productive rearrangements were above 56.7%, and segregating when the standard deviation between donors exceeded 5%. A statistical classification framework was developed to diagnose cytomegalovirus status using the catalog of TCR beta chain sequences. In a later analysis, TCR nucleotide sequences were compared against IMGT/GENE-DB human TR gene sequences so that V and J genes could be assigned. A later analysis assigned CDR3 sequences and most-parsimonious VDJ recombination scenarios with the TCRdist pipeline. A later analysis defined each TCR beta chain by its CDR3 amino acid sequence plus V-gene family, and excluded reads lacking a unique V-gene family. As a way to deal with suspected cross-contamination and a sequencing artifact, a later analysis dropped 592 nucleotide sequences that were highly shared and had low generation probability. For each public chain, a later analysis derived a clonal expansion index from normalized ranks of inferred template counts within each repertoire. In a later analysis, generation probabilities were computed using a VDJ recombination model fitted to out-of-frame rearrangements, and the results were checked against IGoR. A later analysis scored TCR-TCR, TCR-HLA and TCR-CMV co-occurrence with hypergeometric tests, applying a repertoire-size bias correction to TCR pairs. To estimate false discovery rates, a later analysis permuted the HLA or CMV assignments 20 times. In a later analysis, co-occurring TCRs were grouped using DBSCAN, with TCRdist sequence similarity added in when clustering inside HLA-allele-positive subsets. Repertoires with fewer than 30,000 or more than 120,000 public chains, plus five repertoires with anomalous nucleotide sharing, were excluded from co-occurrence clustering. TCRdb limited this immuneACCESS table to in-frame rearrangements with V and J called. A share of clones is missing; checked studies link under half to unresolved V genes, and the rest is unexplained. Clone size and V and J calls were adopted from that table, with D and trimming inferred from the DNA. A total of about 160,000 clones appear in this sample, roughly 79% of them only once. Roughly 1.6% of the sample rests with the top ten.

The sample consisted of PBMCs. The rearranged segments are TRBV5-1 and TRBJ2-5, with 8 bases in between that match TRBD2. The origin of this receptor is a man in his forties or fifties in good health and CMV-seronegative. The sequenced DNA: TGCGCCAGCAGCCGGAGCGGGAGCAACCTTCAAGAGACCCAGTACTTC. Its coded protein is CASSRSGSNLQETQYF.